The next 9 T cell receptor beta chains were all read from a single sample in a study of response to subunit inactivated influenza vaccine. TCRdb recomputed calls from the RT-PCR reads with MiXCR, one row per CDR3 protein. The repertoire includes 500,000 to 600,000 distinct CDR3 sequences, 11% of them detected once, and about 11% sits in the top ten. The sample also formed part of further work on T cells expressing NK-cell markers. Per that paper: UMIs were included in TCR beta cDNA generated by 5'RACE template switching.

The specimen was PBMCs from blood, collected on the day of vaccination. Source of these receptors: a man between 50 and 59 years old who received an inactivated influenza vaccine.

In this sample, this clonotype turned up a few times. The chain links TRBV4-3 to TRBJ1-2; D ambiguous. The CDR3 is 14 amino acids. Trimming took off 0 bases at V and 4 bases at J, with 9 bases between the two ends. Germline-derived CDR1 and CDR2 are LGHNA and YSLEER. The CDR3 here is CASSQDVGRYGYTF. In DNA form, the CDR3 reads TGCGCCAGCAGCCAAGATGTTGGTCGCTATGGCTACACCTTC.

This clonotype was observed at least ten times. The rearrangement links TRBV7-2 to TRBJ2-1; tentative D call: TRBD1 (6 bases). The germline V gene encodes CDR1 SGHTA and CDR2 FQGNSA. V was shortened by 1 base and J by 2 bases, with 6 bases between the two germline ends. The CDR3 length is 14 residues. In nucleotides, the CDR3 is TGTGCCAGCAGCTTAGAGGGGGCCTACAATGAGCAGTTCTTC. Its translation is CASSLEGAYNEQFF.

The sample holds a few counts of this clonotype. The V and J genes are TRBV6-5 and TRBJ2-1; 9 bases are shared with TRBD2. Looked up from germline, CDR1 is MNHEY and CDR2 is SVGAGI. V gave up 4 bases and J gave up 6 bases; unmatched junction bases: 4. This CDR3 region has 14 residues. CDR3 in amino acids: CASSLVAGANEQFF. The DNA of the CDR3 is TGTGCCAGCAGTTTGGTAGCGGGAGCCAATGAGCAGTTCTTC.

The chain is built from TRBV20-1 and TRBJ1-2; D is unclear. Trimming removed 7 bases from V and 8 bases from J, with 11 bases in between. The V gene's germline CDR1 is DFQATT and CDR2 SNEGSKA (reference sequence). The CDR3 has 10 amino acids. The CDR3 spells CSVWHQGYTF. The CDR3 bases are TGCAGTGTTTGGCATCAGGGCTACACCTTC.

The rearrangement joins TRBV20-1 to TRBJ1-2; D unresolved. The CDR3 has 8 residues. Germline CDR1 and CDR2: DFQATT and SNEGSKA (reference sequence). Trimming took 7 bases from V and 6 from J, leaving 3 bases between them. CDR3 sequence: CSVNGYTF. CDR3 bases: TGCAGTGTGAATGGCTACACCTTC.

The sample holds many counts of this clonotype. The chain has TRBV6-2 or TRBV6-3 and TRBJ2-7, with 9 nucleotides matching TRBD2. CDR1 and CDR2 from the germline V gene are MNHEY and SVGEGT. The V and J ends lost 8 bases and 2 bases, in that order; junction bases with no gene match: 13. The CDR3 loop spans 16 amino acids. The DNA of the CDR3 is TGTGCCAGCGGCAAACCACCTAGCGGGACCGCCTACGAGCAGTACTTC. It is translated as CASGKPPSGTAYEQYF.

This clonotype has more than one count but fewer than ten. The rearrangement uses TRBV4-1 and TRBJ1-5; 10 bases align to TRBD1. The CDR3 contains 17 residues. The J segment lost 2 bases and the V segment lost 3 bases, leaving 7 bases of the junction unmatched. Germline loops: CDR1 MGHRA, CDR2 YSYEKL. The CDR3 region is CASSQTGGGDRNQPQHF. CDR3 nucleotide sequence: TGCGCCAGCAGCCAGACAGGGGGCGGCGACCGCAATCAGCCCCAGCATTTT.

J is TRBJ2-5 and V is TRBV5-5; TRBD1 matches 10 bases. J gave up 4 bases and V 3 bases, and 6 bases lay outside the gene matches. The length of the CDR3 is 15 residues. CDR1 is SGHKS, CDR2 YYEKEE, per germline (reference sequence). CDR3 sequence reads: CASSWGQGIGETQYF. The CDR3 DNA is TGTGCCAGCAGCTGGGGACAGGGGATAGGAGAGACCCAGTACTTC. The full variable domain, in which reference TRBV5-5 and TRBJ2-5 provide the parts outside the CDR3, is DAGVTQSPTHLIKTRGQQVTLRCSPISGHKSVSWYQQVLGQGPQFIFQYYEKEERGRGNFPDRFSARQFPNYSSELNVNALLLGDSALYLCASSWGQGIGETQYFGPGTRLLVL.

The J gene is TRBJ1-2, the V gene TRBV12-3 or TRBV12-4, with TRBD1 as a possible D gene (5 bases). There are 14 residues in the CDR3. V gave up 6 bases and J gave up 8 bases, with 19 bases separating them. The CDR3 coding sequence is TGTGCCAGCAGGCCCGGACTCGGGGCCTGGGGCTACACCTTC. Its translation: CASRPGLGAWGYTF.